Listed here are 21 T cell receptor beta chains from one sample, sequenced in a study of beta chain features in type 1 diabetes. The study reverse transcribed the entire isolated RNA, so it sequenced expressed TCRB transcripts. Sequenced by immunoSEQ multiplex PCR; TCRdb stores in-frame clones only, minus some. The table records 150,000 to 200,000 clones, roughly 9% of them present only once. The sequencing sample was made of central memory CD4+ T cells from blood. These receptors all stem from a woman aged 18-29 years in good health.

This clone was seen more than once but under ten times. CDR3 amino acids: CASSFPSEETQYF. The CDR3 DNA sequence: TGTGCCAGCAGTTTCCCTAGCGAGGAGACCCAGTACTTC. The chain joins TRBV6-6 to TRBJ2-5; D is possibly TRBD2 (6 bases). V gave up 4 bases and J gave up 5 bases, with 11 bases separating them. The CDR3 covers 13 residues. Germline-derived CDR1 and CDR2 are MNHNY and SVGAGI (reference sequence).

The rearrangement joins TRBV19 to TRBJ2-4; weak D call: TRBD1 (5 bases). V lost 8 bases to trimming and J lost 6 bases, with 17 bases between them. In germline, CDR1 is LNHDA, CDR2 SQIVND (reference sequence). This CDR3 is 14 amino acids long. CDR3 in DNA: TGTGCCAGTGGACCAGAAGGGGTCGGAAACATTCAGTACTTC. Its translation: CASGPEGVGNIQYF.

This clone was counted a few times. V is TRBV13 and J is TRBJ1-4; 9 bases line up with TRBD1. V lost 4 bases, J lost 7 bases, and 4 bases stayed unmatched. The CDR3 loop spans 14 amino acids. Germline CDR1 PRHDT, CDR2 FYEKMQ (reference sequence). CDR3 loop: CASSSTGGSEKLFF. CDR3 nucleotide sequence: TGTGCCAGCAGCTCGACAGGGGGGAGTGAAAAACTGTTTTTT.

This clone occurred a few times. The rearrangement links TRBV15 to TRBJ1-2; 7 nucleotides line up with TRBD1. Germline V gene sequence: CDR1 LNHNV, CDR2 YYDKDF (reference sequence). This CDR3 region has 16 residues. J was trimmed by 4 bases and V by 3 bases; bases with no gene match: 11. As DNA, the CDR3 is TGTGCCACCAGCAGGGGCGATGCAGGGGGTCCCTATGGCTACACCTTC. Residues: CATSRGDAGGPYGYTF.

This clone was seen more than once but under ten times. The chain joins TRBV5-1 to TRBJ1-3; a weak D match, TRBD1 (6 bases). Trimming shortened V by 4 bases and J by 10 bases, and 18 bases separated the two germline ends. The CDR3 sequence is 14 residues long. Germline lookup yields CDR1 SGHRS and CDR2 YFSETQ. CDR3 DNA: TGCGCCAGCAGCCTGGGGGCCGGGGAACGGACCATATATTTT. It yields the protein CASSLGAGERTIYF.

This clone was observed a handful of times. The gene calls are TRBV27 and TRBJ1-2; D ambiguous. CDR1 is MNHEY and CDR2 is SMNVEV in the germline V gene (reference sequence). This CDR3 is built from 13 residues. Trimming left V 6 bases short and J 3 bases short, with 11 bases between. DNA for the CDR3: TGTGCCAGCAGCCAGCCCGGGGACTATGGCTACACCTTC. It specifies CASSQPGDYGYTF.

This chain connects TRBV14 to TRBJ1-4, with D maybe TRBD1 (6 bases). V was clipped by 5 bases and J by 4 bases, with 11 bases between them. Germline CDR1 SGHDN, CDR2 FVKESK. The CDR3 totals 14 residues. The CDR3 region has the DNA TGTGCCAGCAGCTGGACAGCCGGTAATGAAAAACTGTTTTTT. Translating gives CASSWTAGNEKLFF.

This clone appeared many times. The rearrangement links TRBV9 to TRBJ2-4; 7 nucleotides agree with TRBD1. This CDR3 is 14 amino acids long. Germline values: CDR1 SGDLS, CDR2 YYNGEE. Unmatched junction bases numbered 4, after V lost 0 bases and J lost 7 bases. Here the CDR3 DNA reads TGTGCCAGCAGCGTAGAAGGGGGCGGGAACATTCAGTACTTC. Protein product: CASSVEGGGNIQYF.

The sample holds a few counts of this clone. V and J are TRBV5-1 and TRBJ1-1; maybe TRBD1 (6 bases). This CDR3 has 14 amino acids. Germline values: CDR1 SGHRS, CDR2 YFSETQ. V gave up 0 bases and J gave up 2 bases, with 8 bases separating them. The CDR3 sequence is CASSLGGRNTEAFF. The CDR3 nucleotides are TGCGCCAGCAGCTTGGGGGGGCGTAACACTGAAGCTTTCTTT. The variable domain in full, completed from reference TRBV5-1 and TRBJ1-1, reads KAGVTQTPRYLIKTRGQQVTLSCSPISGHRSVSWYQQTPGQGLQFLFEYFSETQRNKGNFPGRFSGRQFSNSRSEMNVSTLELGDSALYLCASSLGGRNTEAFFGQGTRLTVV.

The CDR3 spells CASSQETLAGGTYEQYF. CDR3 nucleotide sequence: TGCGCCAGCAGCCAAGAAACCCTAGCGGGGGGGACTTACGAGCAGTACTTC. The chain recombines TRBV4-1 with TRBJ2-7, with TRBD2 matching 12 bases. This CDR3 region has 17 residues. Germline V gene data show CDR1 as MGHRA and CDR2 as YSYEKL. Losses at the gene ends were 0 bases for V and 4 bases for J; bases not matched to a gene: 7.

The sample holds a few counts of this clone. The rearrangement links TRBV7-9 to TRBJ1-1; tentative D call: TRBD1 (5 bases). The CDR3 runs 16 residues. With 0 bases removed from V and 1 base from J, the gap between germline ends came to 12 bases. The germline CDR1 and CDR2 sequences are SEHNR and FQNEAQ (reference sequence). The CDR3 sequence: CASSLAQGRANTEAFF. The CDR3 region has the DNA TGTGCCAGCAGCTTAGCCCAGGGAAGGGCGAACACTGAAGCTTTCTTT. Combining the CDR3 with reference TRBV7-9 and TRBJ1-1 gives the whole variable domain DTGVSQNPRHKITKRGQNVTFRCDPISEHNRLYWYRQTLGQGPEFLTYFQNEAQLEKSRLLSDRFSAERPKGSFSTLEIQRTEQGDSAMYLCASSLAQGRANTEAFFGQGTRLTVV.

Turning to this clone: The sample carries other DNA sequences with the same CDR3. This chain joins TRBV5-1 and TRBJ1-1; 11 nucleotides match TRBD1. The junction had 1 base not matched to a gene; V was cut back by 2 bases and J by 4 bases. CDR3 length: 14 residues. Germline CDR1 SGHRS, CDR2 YFSETQ. The CDR3 reads CASSLGTGGTEAFF. Written as DNA, the CDR3 is TGCGCCAGCAGCTTAGGGACAGGGGGCACTGAAGCTTTCTTT.

The chain has TRBV15 and TRBJ2-3; 16 bases are shared with TRBD2. The CDR3 totals 19 residues. With 4 bases clipped from V and 6 bases from J, the junction kept 13 bases outside the gene matches. Germline V CDR1 and CDR2: LNHNV, YYDKDF (reference sequence). CDR3 region: CATSKQLGTSGRGSDTQYF. Written as DNA, the CDR3 is TGTGCCACCAGCAAACAATTGGGGACTAGCGGGAGGGGATCCGATACGCAGTATTTT.

This clone has a handful of counts. At one of its ends the junction is not consistent with the germline gene, which may arise from a read error. This chain uses TRBV6-5 with TRBJ2-7, with D maybe TRBD1 (6 bases). The CDR3 extends over 15 amino acids. Germline-derived CDR1 and CDR2 are MNHEY and SVGAGI. Here the CDR3 reads CASSSLGQVPYEQYF. In DNA form, the CDR3 reads TGTGCCAGTAGTTCGTTGGGACAAGTCCCATACGAGCAGTACTTC.

This sequence joins TRBV5-1 and TRBJ1-2, with 9 bases fitting TRBD1. The J segment lost 1 base and the V segment lost 4 bases, leaving 14 bases of the junction unmatched. CDR3 size: 18 residues. Per germline, CDR1 SGHRS and CDR2 YFSETQ. CDR3 loop: CASSPYPGQGLINYGYTF. CDR3 DNA sequence: TGCGCCAGCAGCCCCTACCCGGGACAGGGCCTCATTAACTATGGCTACACCTTC.

A few counts support this clone. The chain links TRBV7-9 to TRBJ2-5; D may be TRBD2 (6 bases). Deletions cut 1 base from V and 7 bases from J, with 16 bases between. Germline V gene lookup returns CDR1 SEHNR and CDR2 FQNEAQ (reference sequence). The CDR3 is 15 amino acids. The CDR3 DNA reads TGTGCCAGCAGCTTAGGCGCCTCCATGGAGGGGACCCAGTACTTC. It encodes CASSLGASMEGTQYF.

This clone was seen more than once but under ten times. This chain uses TRBV5-1 with TRBJ2-1; D remains unclear. The CDR3 covers 14 residues. Looked up from germline, CDR1 is SGHRS and CDR2 is YFSETQ. Trimming shortened V by 1 base and J by 10 bases, and 15 bases separated the two germline ends. CDR3 protein: CASSLLEAIGEQFF. CDR3 nucleotides: TGCGCCAGCAGCTTGTTGGAAGCGATAGGAGAGCAGTTCTTC.

The V call is TRBV27, the J call TRBJ1-1; 7 bases fit TRBD1. CDR1 is MNHEY and CDR2 is SMNVEV in the germline V gene (reference sequence). The CDR3 runs 16 residues. V lost 8 bases to trimming and J lost 5 bases; unmatched junction nucleotides: 17. The CDR3 spells CASGPSTGRGSTEAFF. CDR3 bases: TGTGCCAGCGGACCTTCGACAGGGCGGGGAAGTACTGAAGCTTTCTTT.

The rearrangement uses TRBV5-6 and TRBJ2-2, with 8 positions matching TRBD1. This CDR3 region has 17 residues. Per germline, CDR1 SGHDT and CDR2 YYEEEE. V shed 2 bases and J 3 bases; nucleotides not matched to a gene: 9. The CDR3 DNA follows: TGTGCCAGCAGCTTCACATCCAGGGGGCGGGACACCGGGGAGCTGTTTTTT. Translated, it gives CASSFTSRGRDTGELFF.

Points on this clone: One end of the junction does not line up with germline, which may come from a read error. This chain joins TRBV7-7 and TRBJ1-1; D remains unclear. CDR3 size: 13 residues. Germline CDR1 reads SSHAT; CDR2 reads FNYEAQ (reference sequence). The CDR3 protein is CASSKQVNTEAFF. The CDR3 DNA reads TGTGCTAGCAGCAAACAAGTGAACACTGAAGCTTTCTTT.

This chain links TRBV6-6 with TRBJ2-7; perhaps TRBD1 as D (6 bases). V was shortened by 2 bases and J by 6 bases, with 11 bases between the two germline ends. From germline, CDR1 is MNHNY and CDR2 SVGAGI (reference sequence). The CDR3 is 13 residues long. CDR3 protein: CASSYGLGGEQYF. As DNA, the CDR3 is TGTGCCAGCAGTTACGGGCTAGGGGGCGAGCAGTACTTC.